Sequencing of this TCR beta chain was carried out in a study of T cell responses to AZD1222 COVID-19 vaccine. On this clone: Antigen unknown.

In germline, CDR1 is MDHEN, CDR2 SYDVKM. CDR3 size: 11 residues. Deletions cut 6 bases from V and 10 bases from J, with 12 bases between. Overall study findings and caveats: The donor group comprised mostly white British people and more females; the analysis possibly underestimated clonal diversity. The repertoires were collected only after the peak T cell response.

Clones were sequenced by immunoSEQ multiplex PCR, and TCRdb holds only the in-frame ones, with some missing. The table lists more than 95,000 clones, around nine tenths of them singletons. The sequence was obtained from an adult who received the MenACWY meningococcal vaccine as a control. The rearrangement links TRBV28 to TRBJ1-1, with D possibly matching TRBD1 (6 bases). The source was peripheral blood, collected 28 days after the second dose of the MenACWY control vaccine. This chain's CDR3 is CASSFRGAAFF. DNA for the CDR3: TGTGCCAGCAGCTTCAGGGGAGCAGCTTTCTTT.